Given below is one T cell receptor beta chain in context. This entry is derived from a study of T-cell reconstitution after alpha-beta-depleted transplantation in children. The TCRbeta library incorporated unique molecular identifiers. MiXCR, applied by TCRdb to the PCR reads, yields one record per CDR3 protein. Of about half a million distinct CDR3 sequences in the sample, approximately 13% were seen once. This CDR3 spans 14 amino acids. Trimming took off 1 base at V and 6 bases at J, with 11 bases between the two ends. CDR1 and CDR2 from the germline V gene are SEHNR and FQNEAQ (reference sequence).

The chain links TRBV7-9 to TRBJ2-3; tentatively, D is TRBD1 (6 bases). The sample consisted of PBMCs from the stem cell graft donor, taken from the stem cell graft. The receptor was derived from a human donor who donated a stem cell graft to a child with combined immunodeficiency. CDR3 amino acids: CASSLEWGRDTQYF. CDR3 coding DNA: TGTGCCAGCAGCTTAGAGTGGGGGCGCGATACGCAGTATTTT.